This is a list of T cell receptor beta chains from one sample in a study of blood T cell repertoires in COVID-19. Profiled with immunoSEQ multiplex PCR; TCRdb holds only in-frame clones, not every one. The table includes about 480,000 clones, about 85% detected once. The sequenced material came from PBMCs or T cells enriched from blood (not recorded which). Every receptor here comes from a young woman with acute COVID-19. CDR3s include the opening cysteine and the closing phenylalanine or tryptophan. A D gene is named only where the DNA matches it firmly. Rows give clone size only sometimes, using once, few, many, or a class for an expanded clone.

>.|TRBJ2-1|few|TRBV7-2
CASSFGSSYNEQFF
TGTGCCAGCAGCTTTGGCAGCTCCTACAATGAGCAGTTCTTC
>.|TRBJ2-2|.|TRBV5-1
CASSLEGTGELFF
TGCGCCAGCAGCTTGGAGGGGACCGGGGAGCTGTTTTTT
>TRBD1|TRBJ2-5|.|TRBV3-1/TRBV3-2
CASSPWTGVQETQYF
TGTGCCAGCAGCCCCTGGACAGGGGTTCAAGAGACCCAGTACTTC
>.|TRBJ2-1|.|TRBV4-3
CASSQPTLRGLDEQFF
TGCGCCAGCAGCCAACCCACATTGAGAGGGTTGGATGAGCAGTTCTTC
>TRBD1|TRBJ1-2|.|TRBV5-4
CASSVTGDNYGYTF
TGTGCCAGCAGCGTGACAGGGGACAACTATGGCTACACCTTC
>.|TRBJ1-2|.|TRBV5-1
CASSPRPEIAYGYTF
TGCGCCAGCAGCCCCCGACCGGAGATCGCCTATGGCTACACCTTC
>.|TRBJ1-5|.|TRBV4-3
CASSQDQGIGNQPQHF
TGCGCCAGCAGCCAAGATCAGGGAATCGGCAATCAGCCCCAGCATTTT
>.|TRBJ1-2|.|TRBV3-1/TRBV3-2
CASSQATVRGYTF
TGTGCCAGCAGCCAAGCTACAGTTCGCGGCTACACCTTC
>.|TRBJ1-4|.|TRBV11-2
CASSLAPDEKLFF
TGTGCCAGCAGCTTAGCGCCGGATGAAAAACTGTTTTTT
>.|TRBJ2-6|.|TRBV2
CASSQYSSGANVLTF
TGTGCCAGCAGCCAATACAGCTCTGGGGCCAACGTCCTGACTTTC
>TRBD1|TRBJ1-1|.|TRBV19
CASSHGTGLLNTEAFF
TGTGCCAGTAGTCACGGGACAGGCCTTTTGAACACTGAAGCTTTCTTT
>.|TRBJ1-5|.|TRBV9
CASSVARDHTGISNQPQHF
TGTGCCAGCAGCGTAGCCCGGGATCACACGGGGATTAGCAATCAGCCCCAGCATTTT
>TRBD1|TRBJ2-7|once|TRBV10-3
CAISEGTGAYEQYF
TGTGCCATCAGTGAAGGGACAGGGGCCTACGAGCAGTACTTC
>.|TRBJ1-5|.|TRBV7-8
CASSTRDLSNQPQHF
TGTGCCAGCAGCACTCGGGACTTAAGCAATCAGCCCCAGCATTTT
>TRBD2|TRBJ2-3|.|TRBV29-1
CSVVPGGVDTQYF
TGCAGCGTTGTGCCGGGGGGGGTAGATACGCAGTATTTT
>.|TRBJ2-1|.|TRBV6-2/TRBV6-3
CASSYAGLGSYNEQFF
TGTGCCAGCAGTTACGCAGGGTTAGGCTCCTACAATGAGCAGTTCTTC
>.|TRBJ1-2|.|TRBV5-1
CASSERGGPGGYTF
TGCGCCAGCAGCGAAAGGGGGGGACCTGGTGGCTACACCTTC
>TRBD1|TRBJ2-7|.|TRBV10-3
CAISDRTGGWYEQYF
TGTGCCATCAGTGATAGGACAGGGGGCTGGTACGAGCAGTACTTC
>.|TRBJ1-1|.|TRBV6-5
CASSRTRDRDTEAFF
TGTGCCAGCAGTAGGACCAGGGATAGGGACACTGAAGCTTTCTTT
>TRBD2|TRBJ2-7|many|TRBV20-1
CSASLSGGSYEQYF
TGCAGTGCTAGTCTCAGCGGGGGTTCCTACGAGCAGTACTTC
>TRBD1|TRBJ1-1|.|TRBV27
CASSYHVDRVGNTEAFF
TGTGCCAGCAGTTACCACGTGGACAGGGTGGGTAACACTGAAGCTTTCTTT
>TRBD1|TRBJ1-6|.|TRBV6-4
CASRDLTGDSPLHF
TGTGCCAGCAGGGACCTTACAGGGGATTCACCCCTCCACTTT
>.|TRBJ1-6|.|TRBV6-7
CASSYFRSPLHF
TGTGCCAGCAGTTACTTCAGGTCACCCCTCCACTTT
>TRBD1|TRBJ1-5|few|TRBV18
CASSPQNRGHNQPQHF
TGTGCCAGCTCACCACAGAACAGGGGGCACAATCAGCCCCAGCATTTT
>TRBD2|TRBJ2-1|.|TRBV20-1
CSASRSSGGYNEQFF
TGCAGTGCTAGTCGTTCTAGCGGGGGCTACAATGAGCAGTTCTTC
>TRBD2|TRBJ2-1|.|TRBV3-1/TRBV3-2
CASSRFTGLTYNEQFF
TGTGCCAGCAGCCGATTTACGGGACTAACGTACAATGAGCAGTTCTTC
>TRBD1|TRBJ1-1|.|TRBV20-1
CSASGQGAEAFF
TGCAGTGCTAGTGGACAGGGGGCTGAAGCTTTCTTT
>TRBD1|TRBJ2-7|.|TRBV2
CASTRSGTGGEQYF
TGTGCCAGCACTCGATCCGGGACAGGGGGCGAGCAGTACTTC
>.|TRBJ1-3|.|TRBV18
CASSPAGRRSSGNTIYF
TGTGCCAGCTCACCTGCAGGGCGACGATCCTCTGGAAACACCATATATTTT